The T cell receptor beta chain under discussion was sequenced for a study of CD8 T cells in Susac syndrome. TEMRA cells were FACS-enriched and CD8+ and CD4+ T cells negatively isolated. Trimming pared 0 bases from V and 3 bases from J, leaving 8 bases between. The CDR3 has 13 residues. Germline CDR1 and CDR2: DFQATT and SNEGSKA (reference sequence). When the RNA was reverse transcribed, random hexamers were used with an input of roughly 0.45 to 1 ug. The TCR beta CDR3 was amplified by immunoSEQ multiplex PCR across 54 Vbeta, 13 Jbeta. TCRdb passed the immunoSEQ multiplex PCR reads through MiXCR, listing each CDR3 protein once. The sample has 200,000 to 250,000 distinct CDR3 sequences, 85% to 95% seen once; the top ten hold 0.082%.

The chain employs TRBV20-1 and TRBJ2-5; D perhaps matches TRBD2 (6 bases). Sequencing used CD4+ T cells from PBMCs. The clonotype comes from a human donor with multiple sclerosis. CDR3 amino acids: CSAREVAEETQYF. In DNA form, the CDR3 reads TGCAGTGCTAGAGAGGTAGCGGAAGAGACCCAGTACTTC.